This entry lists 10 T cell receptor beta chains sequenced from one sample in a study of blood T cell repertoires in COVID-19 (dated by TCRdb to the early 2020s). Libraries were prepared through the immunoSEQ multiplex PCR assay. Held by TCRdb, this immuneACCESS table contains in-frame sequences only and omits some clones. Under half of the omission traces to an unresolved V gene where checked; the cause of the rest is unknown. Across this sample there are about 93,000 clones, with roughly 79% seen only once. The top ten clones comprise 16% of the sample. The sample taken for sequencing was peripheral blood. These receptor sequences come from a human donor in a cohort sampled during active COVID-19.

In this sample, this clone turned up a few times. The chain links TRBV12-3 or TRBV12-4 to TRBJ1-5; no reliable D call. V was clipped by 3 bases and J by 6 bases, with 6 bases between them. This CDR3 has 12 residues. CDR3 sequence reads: CASSFYGQPQHF. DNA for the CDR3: TGTGCCAGCAGTTTCTATGGTCAGCCCCAGCATTTT.

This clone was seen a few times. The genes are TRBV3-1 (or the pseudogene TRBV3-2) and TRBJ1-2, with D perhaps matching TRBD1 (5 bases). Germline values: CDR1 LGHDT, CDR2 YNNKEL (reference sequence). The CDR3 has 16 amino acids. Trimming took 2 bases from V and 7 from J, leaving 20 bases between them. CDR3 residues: CASSQRAGRSFGGYTF. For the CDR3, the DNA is TGTGCCAGCAGCCAAAGGGCGGGACGCAGCTTTGGTGGCTACACCTTC.

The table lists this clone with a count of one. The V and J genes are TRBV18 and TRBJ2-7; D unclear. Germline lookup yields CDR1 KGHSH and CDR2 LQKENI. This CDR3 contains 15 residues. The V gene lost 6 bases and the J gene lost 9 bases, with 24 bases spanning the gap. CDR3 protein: CASSPGGGPGSGQYF. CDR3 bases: TGTGCCAGCTCCCCAGGTGGCGGCCCGGGTAGTGGGCAGTACTTC.

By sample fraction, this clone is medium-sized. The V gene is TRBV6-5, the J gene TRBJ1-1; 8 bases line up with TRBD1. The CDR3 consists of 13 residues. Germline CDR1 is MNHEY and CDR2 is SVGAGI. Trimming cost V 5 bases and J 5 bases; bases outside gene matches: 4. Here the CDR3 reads CASSLRQGTEAFF. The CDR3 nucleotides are TGTGCCAGCAGTCTCCGACAGGGGACTGAAGCTTTCTTT.

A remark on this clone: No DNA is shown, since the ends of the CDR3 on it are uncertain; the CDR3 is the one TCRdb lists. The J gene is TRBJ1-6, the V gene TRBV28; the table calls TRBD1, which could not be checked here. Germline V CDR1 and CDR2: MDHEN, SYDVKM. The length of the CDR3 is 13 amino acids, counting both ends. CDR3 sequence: CASSLWGLGAVHF.

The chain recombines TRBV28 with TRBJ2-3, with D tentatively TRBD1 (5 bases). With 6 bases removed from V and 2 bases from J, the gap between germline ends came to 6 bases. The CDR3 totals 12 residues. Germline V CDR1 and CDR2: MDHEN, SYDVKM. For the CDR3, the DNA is TGTGCCAGCAGGGGGCTCACAGATACGCAGTATTTT. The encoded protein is CASRGLTDTQYF.

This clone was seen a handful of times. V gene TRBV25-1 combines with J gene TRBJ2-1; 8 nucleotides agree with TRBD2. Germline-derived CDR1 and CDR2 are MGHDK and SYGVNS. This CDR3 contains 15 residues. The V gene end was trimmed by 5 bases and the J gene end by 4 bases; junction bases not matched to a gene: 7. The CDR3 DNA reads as TGTGCCAGCAGTCAACGGACTAGCAGGTACAATGAGCAGTTCTTC. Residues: CASSQRTSRYNEQFF.

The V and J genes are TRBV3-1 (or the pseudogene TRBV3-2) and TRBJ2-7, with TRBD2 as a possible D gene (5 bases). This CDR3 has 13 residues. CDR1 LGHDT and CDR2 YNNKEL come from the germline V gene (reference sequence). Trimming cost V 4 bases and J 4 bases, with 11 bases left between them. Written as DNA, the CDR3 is TGTGCCAGCAGCCCCTCTTCGGGGTACGAGCAGTACTTC. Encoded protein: CASSPSSGYEQYF.

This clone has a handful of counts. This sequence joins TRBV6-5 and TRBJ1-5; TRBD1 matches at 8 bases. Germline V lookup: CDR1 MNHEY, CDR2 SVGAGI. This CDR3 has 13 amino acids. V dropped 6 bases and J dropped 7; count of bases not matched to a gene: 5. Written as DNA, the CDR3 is TGTGCCAGCAGCAGGACAGGGAGCCAGCCCCAGCATTTT. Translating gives CASSRTGSQPQHF.

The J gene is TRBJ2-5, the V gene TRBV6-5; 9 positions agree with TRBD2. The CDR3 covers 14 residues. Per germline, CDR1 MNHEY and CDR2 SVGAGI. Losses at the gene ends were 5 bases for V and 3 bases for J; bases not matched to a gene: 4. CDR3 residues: CASSLTSGKETQYF. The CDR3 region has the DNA TGTGCCAGCAGTCTGACTAGCGGTAAAGAGACCCAGTACTTC.